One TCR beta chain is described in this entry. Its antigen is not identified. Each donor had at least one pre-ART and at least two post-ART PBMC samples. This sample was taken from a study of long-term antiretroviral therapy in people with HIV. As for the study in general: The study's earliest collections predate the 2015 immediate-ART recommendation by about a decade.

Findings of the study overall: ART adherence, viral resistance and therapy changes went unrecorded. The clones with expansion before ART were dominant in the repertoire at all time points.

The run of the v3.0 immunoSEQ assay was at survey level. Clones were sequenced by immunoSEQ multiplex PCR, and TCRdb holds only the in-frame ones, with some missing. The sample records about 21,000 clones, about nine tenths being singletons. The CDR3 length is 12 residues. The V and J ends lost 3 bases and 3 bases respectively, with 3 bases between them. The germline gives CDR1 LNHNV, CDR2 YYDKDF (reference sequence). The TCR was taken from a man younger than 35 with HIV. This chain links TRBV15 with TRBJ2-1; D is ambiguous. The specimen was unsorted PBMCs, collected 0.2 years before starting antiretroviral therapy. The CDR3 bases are TGTGCCACCAGCAGGGACTACAATGAGCAGTTCTTC. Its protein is CATSRDYNEQFF.